This record concerns one T cell receptor beta chain sequence. The data originate from a study of OX40 agonist ivuxolimab in advanced cancers. The CDR3 covers 13 residues. Germline loops: CDR1 MRHNA, CDR2 SNTAGT. Only in-frame clones appear in the TCRdb table, and some are missing; sequencing was by immunoSEQ multiplex PCR. The sample has around 110,000 clones, approximately 90% seen once. This clonotype was obtained from an adult with an advanced solid tumor such as melanoma, head and neck, liver or kidney cancer. The V and J genes are TRBV6-4 and TRBJ2-5; possibly TRBD1 for D (5 bases). The DNA end lines up better with TRBJ2-7; the J call may be wrong. Material: CD4+ or CD8+ T cells sorted from blood, obtained in a trial of the OX40 agonist ivuxolimab. This chain's CDR3 is CARSQDGAYEQYF. The CDR3, as DNA: TGTGCCAGGTCACAGGACGGAGCCTACGAGCAGTACTTC.